The T cell receptor beta chain described here comes from a study of T cell responses to AZD1222 COVID-19 vaccine. Whole-study findings and limits: The donor group comprised mostly white British people and more females; the analysis possibly underestimated clonal diversity. The study identified only five or six AZD1222 recipients as seropositive at baseline.

From germline, CDR1 is KGHSH and CDR2 LQKENI. Deletions cut 6 bases from V and 2 bases from J, with 11 bases between. CDR3 length: 14 amino acids. Turning to this clone: Its antigen is still unknown.

This table comes from immunoSEQ multiplex PCR, and its TCRdb copy is limited to in-frame clones, with some not included. Here the sample spans about 200,000 clones, approximately 92% being singletons. The sample here was peripheral blood, taken on day 0 of AZD1222 vaccination. The chain combines TRBV18 with TRBJ1-5, with a weak D call TRBD1 (5 bases). This sequence originates from an adult in good health. In DNA, the CDR3 is TGTGCCAGCTCGCGCCAGGGAGGCAATCAGCCCCAGCATTTT. Translating gives CASSRQGGNQPQHF.